This entry describes one T cell receptor beta chain. The data stem from a study of T cells after yellow fever vaccination. A process of 5'RACE template switching, which added a universal primer site and UMIs, was used to make TCR cDNA. One entry per CDR3 protein, called by TCRdb with MiXCR from the 5' RACE reads. Of 150,000 to 200,000 distinct CDR3 sequences in the sample, 5.5% to 8% were seen once. The origin of this receptor is a man aged 18 to 30 who received the YFV17D yellow fever vaccine. The source was CD4+ T cells sorted from PBMCs, collected on the day of the first yellow fever vaccination.

This chain's CDR3 is CASSGGQGDEQYV. Written as DNA, the CDR3 is TGTGCCAGCAGCGGGGGACAGGGGGACGAGCAGTACGTC. This chain uses TRBV5-4 with TRBJ2-7; 11 nucleotides line up with TRBD1. Germline V CDR1 and CDR2: SGHNT, YYREEE (reference sequence). The CDR3 extends over 13 amino acids. J was trimmed by 5 bases and V by 4 bases; bases with no gene match: 2.